A selection of T cell receptor beta chains follows, all from one sample in a study of blood T cells in healthy people across ages. TCRdb re-called the 5' RACE reads through MiXCR, storing one row per CDR3 protein. Of 1.5 million to 2 million distinct CDR3 sequences listed, roughly two fifths are singletons. Sequenced: blood. The receptors were gathered from a human donor in good health. CDR3s include the opening cysteine and the closing phenylalanine or tryptophan. A D gene is named only where the DNA matches it firmly. Not all rows give a size; the values are once, few, many and, for expanded clones, a class.

d_gene	j_gene	abundance	v_gene	CDR3aa	CDR3nt
.	TRBJ1-4	once	TRBV6-6	CASSYEGATNEKLFF	TGTGCCAGCAGTTACGAGGGAGCAACTAATGAAAAACTGTTTTTT
.	TRBJ2-3	.	TRBV6-5	CASSSPGRKAQYF	TGTGCCAGCAGTTCCCCGGGGAGAAAGGCGCAGTATTTT
.	TRBJ2-3	.	TRBV28	CASSPGFGTDTQYF	TGTGCCAGCAGCCCCGGGTTTGGCACAGATACGCAGTATTTT
.	TRBJ2-5	.	TRBV12-3/TRBV12-4	CASSFNGNQETQYF	TGTGCCAGCAGTTTCAATGGGAACCAAGAGACCCAGTACTTC
.	TRBJ1-6	.	TRBV4-2	CASSDMAEGHSPFHF	TGTGCCAGCAGCGATATGGCTGAGGGGCATTCACCCTTCCACTTT
.	TRBJ1-2	.	TRBV5-4	CASSYGPPEYGYTF	TGTGCCAGCAGTTACGGGCCCCCAGAATATGGCTACACCTTC
.	TRBJ1-5	.	TRBV5-6	CASSSWGGSGQPRHF	TGTGCCAGCAGCTCCTGGGGGGGGTCTGGTCAGCCCCGGCATTTT
.	TRBJ2-3	.	TRBV20-1	CSADLADTQYF	TGCAGTGCAGATTTAGCCGATACGCAGTATTTT
.	TRBJ2-3	few	TRBV29-1	CSVKWFIVDTQYF	TGCAGCGTAAAATGGTTTATTGTGGATACGCAGTATTTT
TRBD2	TRBJ2-3	.	TRBV29-1	CSAPDGDLAGGLQDTQYF	TGCAGCGCCCCTGACGGTGATCTAGCGGGAGGGCTCCAAGATACGCAGTATTTT
.	TRBJ2-6	.	TRBV12-3/TRBV12-4	CASSLARTKVGTGANVLTF	TGTGCCAGCAGTTTAGCCCGGACAAAAGTTGGCACTGGGGCCAACGTCCTGACTTTC
.	TRBJ2-3	.	TRBV4-3	CASSQDSRGAATDTQYF	TGCGCCAGCAGCCAAGATTCGAGGGGGGCTGCCACAGATACGCAGTATTTT
.	TRBJ1-2	.	TRBV4-2	CASSQGHLGGYTF	TGTGCCAGCAGCCAAGGCCACTTGGGGGGCTACACCTTC
TRBD1	TRBJ2-3	once	TRBV13	CAGSRDRVGTDTQYF	TGTGCTGGCAGCAGGGACAGGGTAGGCACAGATACGCAGTATTTT
TRBD2	TRBJ2-4	.	TRBV20-1	CSATRGGPSREQYF	TGCAGTGCTACACGGGGGGGCCCCTCACGGGAGCAGTACTTC
TRBD1	TRBJ1-2	few	TRBV25-1	CASSESGTGMSYTF	TGTGCCAGCAGTGAATCCGGGACAGGGATGAGCTACACCTTC
.	TRBJ2-5	.	TRBV6-1	CASSEMGSQETQYF	TGTGCCAGCAGTGAAATGGGATCCCAAGAGACCCAGTACTTC
.	TRBJ2-7	few	TRBV28	CASSFRLRPYEQYF	TGTGCCAGCAGTTTTAGGCTCAGACCCTACGAGCAGTACTTC
TRBD1	TRBJ2-1	.	TRBV9	CASSQGQESSYDEQFF	TGTGCCAGCAGCCAAGGACAGGAAAGCTCCTACGATGAGCAGTTCTTC
.	TRBJ2-6	many	TRBV7-3	CASSLTPGANVLTF	TGTGCCAGCAGCTTAACGCCTGGGGCCAACGTCCTGACTTTC
.	TRBJ2-5	.	TRBV7-2	CASTPTLGGTSQYF	TGTGCCAGCACCCCGACGCTCGGAGGGACATCCCAGTACTTC
.	TRBJ2-6	many	TRBV2	CASSEASSGANVLTF	TGTGCCAGCAGTGAAGCGAGCTCTGGGGCCAACGTCCTGACTTTC
.	TRBJ1-6	.	TRBV7-2	CASSLAGDYNSPLHF	TGTGCCAGCAGCTTAGCAGGGGACTATAATTCACCCCTCCACTTT
.	TRBJ1-2	few	TRBV28	CASSPGDKTNYGYTF	TGTGCCAGCAGTCCCGGGGACAAGACTAACTATGGCTACACCTTC
.	TRBJ2-7	few	TRBV11-1	CASSLPQGSYEQYF	TGTGCCAGCAGCTTACCGCAGGGCTCCTACGAGCAGTACTTC
.	TRBJ2-5	.	TRBV25-1	CASSEWGLWQQETQYF	TGTGCCAGCAGTGAATGGGGTCTTTGGCAGCAAGAGACCCAGTACTTC